Listed here are 21 T cell receptor beta chains from one sample, sequenced in a study of cytomegalovirus exposure and HLA in healthy donors. PCR involved 60 Vbeta and 13 Jbeta primers. Profiled with immunoSEQ multiplex PCR; TCRdb holds only in-frame clones, not every one. The table lists 200,000 to 250,000 clones, more than 75% of them singletons, with 2.7% in the top ten. Source material: PBMCs. These receptors were obtained from a woman aged 40 to 55 in good health and CMV-seronegative.

This chain connects TRBV18 to TRBJ1-2; no clear D gene. With 1 base removed from V and 2 bases from J, the gap between germline ends came to 11 bases. Germline CDR1 is KGHSH and CDR2 is LQKENI. The CDR3 sequence is 15 residues long. The CDR3 region has the DNA TGTGCCAGCTCACCACGGGCAGACCCAAACTATGGCTACACCTTC. Encoded protein: CASSPRADPNYGYTF.

V gene TRBV6-1 combines with J gene TRBJ1-2; D not certain. The CDR3 length is 12 residues. V was clipped by 6 bases and J by 8 bases, with 13 bases between them. Germline CDR1 MNHNS, CDR2 SASEGT. CDR3 DNA: TGTGCCAGCAGAAGAGCCCCGGAGGGCTACACCTTC. It yields the protein CASRRAPEGYTF.

The CDR3 reads CASSTGTGSSDTQYF. The DNA for the CDR3 is TGCGCCAGCAGCACCGGGACAGGATCTTCAGATACGCAGTATTTT. The chain recombines TRBV5-1 with TRBJ2-3; 8 nucleotides match TRBD1. The V and J ends lost 4 bases and 4 bases, in that order; junction bases with no gene match: 8. The germline gives CDR1 SGHRS, CDR2 YFSETQ. This CDR3 contains 15 residues.

In this sample, this clone turned up a few times. The chain recombines TRBV19 with TRBJ2-7, with a weak D call TRBD2 (6 bases). The CDR3 is made up of 13 amino acids. CDR1 is LNHDA and CDR2 is SQIVND in the germline V gene (reference sequence). V was clipped by 3 bases and J by 1 base, with 7 bases between them. Here the CDR3 reads CASSMRGSYEQYF. The CDR3 coding sequence is TGTGCCAGTAGTATGCGGGGATCCTACGAGCAGTACTTC.

The rearrangement joins TRBV28 to TRBJ1-2, with D possibly being TRBD1 (6 bases). From germline, CDR1 is MDHEN and CDR2 SYDVKM. This CDR3 has 14 amino acids. V gave up 3 bases and J gave up 2 bases, with 10 bases separating them. CDR3 bases: TGTGCCAGCAGTTTCCCCGACAGGAACTATGGCTACACCTTC. Its protein product is CASSFPDRNYGYTF.

V and J are TRBV27 and TRBJ2-7, with 15 positions matching TRBD2. The CDR3 extends over 17 amino acids. In germline, CDR1 is MNHEY, CDR2 SMNVEV (reference sequence). V dropped 8 bases and J dropped 2; count of bases not matched to a gene: 10. CDR3 loop: CASPGLAGGRCPYEQYF. The CDR3 bases are TGTGCCAGCCCCGGACTAGCGGGAGGGCGATGCCCCTACGAGCAGTACTTC.

This clone is a singleton in its sample. The rearrangement uses TRBV29-1 and TRBJ2-5; 7 nucleotides match TRBD1. From germline, CDR1 is SQVTM and CDR2 ANQGSEA. This CDR3 contains 13 residues. The ends lost 0 bases at V and 7 bases at J; junction bases unmatched: 5. Here the CDR3 reads CSVEEGGKGTQYF. The CDR3 coding sequence is TGCAGCGTTGAAGAAGGGGGCAAGGGGACCCAGTACTTC.

This sequence joins TRBV28 and TRBJ2-7; D is possibly TRBD2 (5 bases). The germline V gene has CDR1 MDHEN and CDR2 SYDVKM. There are 15 residues in the CDR3. Trimming took off 6 bases at V and 6 bases at J, with 21 bases between the two ends. CDR3 loop: CASSPRTFSTTEQYF. The CDR3 DNA is TGTGCCAGCAGCCCGAGGACTTTCTCTACGACCGAGCAGTACTTC.

CDR3 DNA: TGTGCCAGCAGCTTGAGGTCAGGGGCTAATGAAAAACTGTTTTTT. This sequence encodes CASSLRSGANEKLFF. J is TRBJ1-4 and V is TRBV5-4; a weak D match, TRBD1 (6 bases). Trimming shortened V by 1 base and J by 3 bases, and 10 bases separated the two germline ends. This CDR3 is built from 15 residues. Germline V gives CDR1 SGHNT, CDR2 YYREEE (reference sequence).

V is TRBV6-1 and J is TRBJ2-1, with 9 positions matching TRBD2. Germline-derived CDR1 and CDR2 are MNHNS and SASEGT. V lost 7 bases to trimming and J lost 8 bases; unmatched junction nucleotides: 9. The CDR3 spans 14 residues. In DNA form, the CDR3 reads TGTGCCAGCAAGGGGGCGGGAGGGGAACATGAGCAGTTCTTC. Residues: CASKGAGGEHEQFF.

This chain uses TRBV2 with TRBJ1-1; 8 bases match TRBD1. Germline assignment: CDR1 SNHLY and CDR2 FYNNEI. The CDR3 runs 13 residues. V shed 8 bases, J shed 1 base, and the junction held 3 bases outside the gene matches. The CDR3 DNA sequence: TGTGCCAGCCGGGGACAGGCGAACACTGAAGCTTTCTTT. Residues: CASRGQANTEAFF.

This clone appeared a few times. The chain is built from TRBV19 and TRBJ1-2; 7 bases align to TRBD1. V lost 7 bases, J lost 4 bases, and 3 bases stayed unmatched. CDR3 length equals 12 residues. Germline loops: CDR1 LNHDA, CDR2 SQIVND (reference sequence). CDR3 DNA sequence: TGTGCCAGTAAAGGGGGCAGCTATGGCTACACCTTC. Residues: CASKGGSYGYTF. The full variable domain, its missing parts supplied by reference TRBV19 and TRBJ1-2, is DGGITQSPKYLFRKEGQNVTLSCEQNLNHDAMYWYRQDPGQGLRLIYYSQIVNDFQKGDIAEGYSVSREKKESFPLTVTSAQKNPTAFYLCASKGGSYGYTFGSGTRLTVV.

The chain couples TRBV28 to TRBJ2-1; D may be TRBD2 (5 bases). V was trimmed by 2 bases and J by 9 bases, leaving 14 bases between them. Germline values: CDR1 MDHEN, CDR2 SYDVKM. The CDR3 is made up of 14 amino acids. CDR3 sequence (DNA): TGTGCCAGCAGTTTAAGTGTGCGTCGGGGTGAGCAGTTCTTC. Amino acids: CASSLSVRRGEQFF.

The table lists this clone with a few counts. The V gene is TRBV2, the J gene TRBJ1-2; TRBD1 matches 9 bases. With V trimmed by 5 bases and J by 3 bases, 7 bases remained unmatched. The CDR3 loop spans 15 amino acids. Germline V lookup: CDR1 SNHLY, CDR2 FYNNEI. The CDR3: CASSRPTGGDYGYTF. In DNA, the CDR3 is TGTGCCAGCAGTCGGCCGACAGGGGGGGACTATGGCTACACCTTC.

V and J are TRBV12-1 and TRBJ1-5. TRBV12-1 is marked as a pseudogene. The CDR3 contains 14 residues. CDR3 DNA sequence: TGTGCCAGCCGAAGTGGGCGGGCTAGGCAGCCCCAGCATTTT. Protein: CASRSGRARQPQHF.

V gene TRBV19 combines with J gene TRBJ2-5; weak D call: TRBD2 (6 bases). There are 13 residues in the CDR3. The germline V and J ends were trimmed by 6 bases and 1 base, with 9 bases remaining between them. Germline CDR1 is LNHDA and CDR2 is SQIVND (reference sequence). The CDR3 region has the DNA TGTGCCAGTAGGGAGCGGGTCCAAGAGACCCAGTACTTC. It specifies CASRERVQETQYF.

The chain couples TRBV19 to TRBJ1-2; D gene ambiguous. The germline V gene encodes CDR1 LNHDA and CDR2 SQIVND (reference sequence). The CDR3 totals 12 residues. Trimming shortened V by 10 bases and J by 4 bases, and 13 bases separated the two germline ends. The CDR3 nucleotides are TGTGCCACCGGGATGGTCGGCTATGGCTACACCTTC. Translated, it gives CATGMVGYGYTF.

The sample holds one count of this clone. The V call is TRBV7-7, the J call TRBJ2-1, with TRBD2 as a possible D gene (5 bases). The CDR3 length is 13 residues. Germline CDR1 is SSHAT and CDR2 is FNYEAQ (reference sequence). The V and J ends lost 5 bases and 7 bases respectively, with 12 bases between them. The CDR3 nucleotides are TGTGCCAGCAGCCGAGGGCTAGCTAATGAGCAGTTCTTC. Amino acid sequence: CASSRGLANEQFF.

CDR3 residues: CASSLGTSGINEQFF. The CDR3 nucleotides are TGTGCCAGCAGCTTAGGGACTAGCGGGATCAATGAGCAGTTCTTC. This chain uses TRBV7-3 with TRBJ2-1; 13 nucleotides align to TRBD2. Germline CDR1 is SGHTA and CDR2 is FQGTGA. J was trimmed by 6 bases and V by 2 bases; bases with no gene match: 1. CDR3 size: 15 residues.

This clone was seen a single time. V gene TRBV30 combines with J gene TRBJ1-2; D is possibly TRBD1 (5 bases). Trimming shortened V by 4 bases and J by 8 bases, and 17 bases separated the two germline ends. CDR1 GTSNPN and CDR2 SVGIG come from the germline V gene (reference sequence). The CDR3 covers 13 residues. The CDR3 spells CAWNQGGGVGYTF. DNA for the CDR3: TGTGCCTGGAATCAGGGAGGCGGGGTGGGCTACACCTTC.

This clone was observed a handful of times. The chain is built from TRBV6-5 and TRBJ1-1; D is perhaps TRBD1 (5 bases). The ends were cut back, 4 bases at V and 1 base at J, with 10 bases in the middle. CDR3 length: 14 residues. Germline V gene sequence: CDR1 MNHEY, CDR2 SVGAGI. CDR3 nucleotides: TGTGCCAGCAGTTTAAGGAGGGGGAACACTGAAGCTTTCTTT. It encodes CASSLRRGNTEAFF.